Presented here are 29 T cell receptor beta chains from one specimen sequenced in a study of cytomegalovirus exposure and HLA in healthy donors. The PCR ran on 60 Vbeta and 13 Jbeta primers. Method: immunoSEQ multiplex PCR; TCRdb's copy keeps in-frame clones and lacks some. The data show over 150,000 clones, 80% to 90% seen once. What was sequenced was PBMCs. These receptors were obtained from a woman younger than 35 in good health and CMV-seronegative.

Comment on this clone: This sample also contains other DNA sequences that code for the same CDR3. The chain couples TRBV28 to TRBJ1-4; tentatively, D is TRBD1 (5 bases). The V and J ends lost 3 bases and 5 bases respectively, with 10 bases between them. In germline, CDR1 is MDHEN, CDR2 SYDVKM. CDR3 size: 14 residues. This CDR3 reads CASSFRQGNEKLFF. The CDR3 DNA sequence: TGTGCCAGCAGTTTTAGGCAGGGAAATGAAAAACTGTTTTTT.

The V and J genes are TRBV6-5 and TRBJ2-1; the D gene is possibly TRBD2 (6 bases). Trimming stripped 3 bases from V and 2 bases from J, with 11 bases between. CDR3 size: 15 residues. Per the germline V gene, CDR1 is MNHEY and CDR2 is SVGAGI. The CDR3 is CASSYGQRAYNEQFF. In DNA, the CDR3 is TGTGCCAGCAGTTATGGTCAGCGGGCCTACAATGAGCAGTTCTTC.

The chain is built from TRBV7-2 and TRBJ2-1, with D possibly matching TRBD1 (6 bases). The CDR3 is made up of 13 amino acids. V was pared by 2 bases and J by 5 bases, with 7 bases between. The V gene's germline CDR1 is SGHTA and CDR2 FQGNSA. CDR3 bases: TGTGCCAGCAGCTTAAACAGGGACAATGAGCAGTTCTTC. Encoded protein: CASSLNRDNEQFF.

This clone was seen more than once but under ten times. As DNA, the CDR3 is TGCGCCAGCAGCTCCGGGACTAGGGGATACGAGCAGTACTTC. Its translation is CASSSGTRGYEQYF. The chain carries TRBV5-1 and TRBJ2-7; 8 positions agree with TRBD2. CDR1 is SGHRS, CDR2 YFSETQ, per germline. The CDR3 covers 14 residues. V shed 3 bases, J shed 4 bases, and the junction held 6 bases outside the gene matches.

V usage is TRBV6-1 and J usage is TRBJ1-5, with TRBD1 as a possible D gene (6 bases). Germline V gene sequence: CDR1 MNHNS, CDR2 SASEGT. V lost 8 bases to trimming and J lost 6 bases, with 17 bases between them. This CDR3 has 14 residues. CDR3 sequence (DNA): TGTGCCAGCGCCCAGATGGGGGCGGTTCAGCCCCAGCATTTT. It codes for CASAQMGAVQPQHF.

The chain couples TRBV28 to TRBJ2-3, with 11 bases lining up with TRBD2. The V segment lost 1 base and the J segment 4 bases; nucleotides outside the gene matches: 7. The CDR3 is 17 amino acids. The germline V gene encodes CDR1 MDHEN and CDR2 SYDVKM. The CDR3 nucleotides are TGTGCCAGCAGTTTATTGGGGGTACTAGCGGGAGCAGATACGCAGTATTTT. Translated, it gives CASSLLGVLAGADTQYF.

The chain links TRBV29-1 to TRBJ2-4, with D perhaps matching TRBD1 (6 bases). The germline gives CDR1 SQVTM, CDR2 ANQGSEA. The CDR3 is made up of 12 amino acids. Trimming cost V 4 bases and J 5 bases, with 9 bases left between them. CDR3 amino acids: CSVGGQENIQYF. The DNA for the CDR3 is TGCAGCGTTGGGGGACAAGAAAACATTCAGTACTTC.

This chain links TRBV15 with TRBJ1-1, with D possibly TRBD1 on 6 matching bases. CDR3 length: 15 amino acids. Trimming shortened V by 2 bases and J by 1 base, and 11 bases separated the two germline ends. The V gene's germline CDR1 is LNHNV and CDR2 YYDKDF (reference sequence). Written as DNA, the CDR3 is TGTGCCACCAGCAGAACAGGGATTTGGAACACTGAAGCTTTCTTT. As protein: CATSRTGIWNTEAFF.

The table lists this clone with a count of one. V usage is TRBV10-1 and J usage is TRBJ2-2; TRBD2 aligns across 7 bases. The J segment lost 1 base and the V segment lost 4 bases, leaving 6 bases of the junction unmatched. The CDR3 is made up of 16 amino acids. Germline CDR1 is WNHNN and CDR2 is SYGVQD (reference sequence). DNA of the CDR3: TGCGCCAGCAGTGGACGAAGCGGGGAGAACACCGGGGAGCTGTTTTTT. Amino acid sequence: CASSGRSGENTGELFF.

This clone was detected once. The genes are TRBV5-6 and TRBJ2-7, with D perhaps matching TRBD2 (6 bases). Per germline, CDR1 SGHDT and CDR2 YYEEEE. The CDR3 is 13 amino acids. DNA of the CDR3: TGTGGGGGGGTAAGGGCCCCCAGCTACGAGCAGTACTTC. Its protein is CGGVRAPSYEQYF.

To note about this clone: At the DNA level, this CDR3 is encoded by other sequences in the same sample as well. This chain connects TRBV7-9 to TRBJ1-5; D gene ambiguous. The V end lost 3 bases, the J end lost 3 bases, and 9 bases lay between the germline ends. The CDR3 extends over 14 amino acids. The germline CDR1 and CDR2 sequences are SEHNR and FQNEAQ (reference sequence). CDR3 sequence (DNA): TGTGCCAGCAGCTTCAACAGCCCCAATCAGCCCCAGCATTTT. Protein: CASSFNSPNQPQHF. Combining the CDR3 with reference TRBV7-9 and TRBJ1-5 gives the whole variable domain DTGVSQNPRHKITKRGQNVTFRCDPISEHNRLYWYRQTLGQGPEFLTYFQNEAQLEKSRLLSDRFSAERPKGSFSTLEIQRTEQGDSAMYLCASSFNSPNQPQHFGDGTRLSIL.

The rearrangement joins TRBV18 to TRBJ1-5; D is undetermined. This CDR3 contains 15 residues. Trimming took off 6 bases at V and 0 bases at J, with 12 bases between the two ends. CDR1 and CDR2 from the germline V gene are KGHSH and LQKENI. Here the CDR3 DNA reads TGTGCCAGCTCCCCTGTAGAAGCTAGCAATCAGCCCCAGCATTTT. Translating it yields CASSPVEASNQPQHF.

V is TRBV4-2 and J is TRBJ2-3; 7 nucleotides align to TRBD2. Germline CDR1 is LGHNA and CDR2 is YNFKEQ. Losses at the gene ends were 4 bases for V and 1 base for J; bases not matched to a gene: 8. The CDR3 has 16 residues. The CDR3 is CASSPVGGGGTDTQYF. The DNA of the CDR3 is TGTGCCAGCAGCCCGGTAGGCGGGGGTGGCACAGATACGCAGTATTTT.

The chain carries TRBV6-5 and TRBJ1-5; possibly TRBD1 for D (6 bases). The V end lost 6 bases, the J end lost 3 bases, and 9 bases lay between the germline ends. The CDR3 contains 13 residues. Per germline, CDR1 MNHEY and CDR2 SVGAGI. The CDR3 DNA is TGTGCCAGCAGCCAGGGGCACAATCAGCCCCAGCATTTT. Protein product: CASSQGHNQPQHF.

In its sample, this clone was seen once. This chain joins TRBV19 and TRBJ2-4, with TRBD1 matching over 9 bases. The germline V gene encodes CDR1 LNHDA and CDR2 SQIVND (reference sequence). This CDR3 region has 17 residues. J lost 3 bases, V lost 1 base, and 7 bases had no gene match. This chain's CDR3 is CASSIGTGGWGKNIQYF. CDR3 bases: TGTGCCAGTAGTATAGGAACAGGGGGCTGGGGCAAAAACATTCAGTACTTC. The entire variable domain, with the rest obtained from reference TRBV19 and TRBJ2-4, is as follows: DGGITQSPKYLFRKEGQNVTLSCEQNLNHDAMYWYRQDPGQGLRLIYYSQIVNDFQKGDIAEGYSVSREKKESFPLTVTSAQKNPTAFYLCASSIGTGGWGKNIQYFGAGTRLSVL.

The V call is TRBV9, the J call TRBJ2-1; 8 positions agree with TRBD2. The CDR3 length is 13 residues. Germline V gene lookup returns CDR1 SGDLS and CDR2 YYNGEE. V lost 9 bases and J lost 5; bases outside the gene matches: 7. CDR3 loop: CATSGGVHNEQFF. CDR3 coding DNA: TGTGCCACCTCGGGGGGGGTTCACAATGAGCAGTTCTTC.

The rearrangement joins TRBV7-9 to TRBJ2-3; tentative D call: TRBD2 (6 bases). The V end lost 4 bases, the J end lost 6 bases, and 14 bases lay between the germline ends. Germline CDR1 reads SEHNR; CDR2 reads FQNEAQ (reference sequence). The CDR3 has 14 amino acids. The DNA of the CDR3 is TGTGCCAGCAGCTCGCGTGGACTACTGGATACGCAGTATTTT. It specifies CASSSRGLLDTQYF.

In regard to this clone: The junction departs from the called germline gene at one end, perhaps through a read error. This chain links TRBV27 with TRBJ1-5; unclear D gene. The germline V gene encodes CDR1 MNHEY and CDR2 SMNVEV (reference sequence). The CDR3 has 11 residues. This CDR3 reads CASGLRQPQHF. CDR3 coding DNA: TGTGCCAGCGGTTTGAGGCAGCCCCAGCATTTT.

A few counts support this clone. The V and J genes are TRBV7-8 and TRBJ2-5, with D possibly matching TRBD2 (5 bases). The closer fit of TRBJ2-7 to the DNA end suggests the J call may be wrong. The germline V gene has CDR1 SGHVS and CDR2 FQNEAQ. The CDR3 has 16 amino acids. The DNA of the CDR3 is TGTGCCAGCAGCCGGCGGGCTAGTCTTCAGAGCCACGAGCAGTACTTC. It specifies CASSRRASLQSHEQYF.

This clone showed up just once. The chain joins TRBV29-1 to TRBJ1-5; possible D gene TRBD1, 6 bases. CDR3 length: 14 residues. V gave up 6 bases and J gave up 0 bases, with 12 bases separating them. Germline loops: CDR1 SQVTM, CDR2 ANQGSEA. CDR3 loop: CSVDTGHSNQPQHF. The CDR3 bases are TGCAGCGTCGATACAGGGCATAGCAATCAGCCCCAGCATTTT.

The chain carries TRBV5-6 and TRBJ2-1; 7 nucleotides line up with TRBD2. CDR1 is SGHDT, CDR2 YYEEEE, per germline. The V and J ends lost 2 bases and 3 bases, in that order; junction bases with no gene match: 8. The CDR3 has 16 amino acids. The CDR3 sequence: CASSFRPSGNYNEQFF. The CDR3 DNA follows: TGTGCCAGCAGCTTTCGCCCTAGCGGAAACTACAATGAGCAGTTCTTC.

A few counts support this clone. The V and J genes are TRBV9 and TRBJ1-3; TRBD1 might be the D (6 bases). Germline V gives CDR1 SGDLS, CDR2 YYNGEE. The CDR3 sequence is 16 residues long. The V end lost 0 bases, the J end lost 3 bases, and 13 bases lay between the germline ends. The CDR3 DNA sequence: TGTGCCAGCAGCGTAGATTGGGACACAGATGGAAACACCATATATTTT. Translated: CASSVDWDTDGNTIYF.

This chain links TRBV7-3 with TRBJ2-6; no clear D. Between the trimmed V and J ends, which lost 5 bases and 2 bases, there was a span of 10 bases. The CDR3 consists of 15 residues. The germline V gene has CDR1 SGHTA and CDR2 FQGTGA. The CDR3 coding sequence is TGTGCCAGCAGCCCGGTAGAAGCTGGGGCCAACGTCCTGACTTTC. Translation: CASSPVEAGANVLTF.

The V call is TRBV10-3, the J call TRBJ1-5; unclear D gene. V lost 5 bases and J lost 7, with 9 bases in between. Germline lookup yields CDR1 ENHRY and CDR2 SYGVKD. The CDR3 length is 12 residues. CDR3 protein: CAISTLGQPQHF. CDR3 nucleotides: TGTGCCATCAGTACCCTGGGCCAGCCCCAGCATTTT.

The rearrangement uses TRBV6-5 and TRBJ1-2, with D perhaps matching TRBD1 (6 bases). From germline, CDR1 is MNHEY and CDR2 SVGAGI. CDR3 length equals 15 residues. The V end was cut by 1 base, the J end by 6 bases, with 15 bases between. CDR3 DNA: TGTGCCAGCAGTTACTGGCGAACGGGGGGCAATGGCTACACCTTC. Its translation: CASSYWRTGGNGYTF.

The gene calls are TRBV4-2 and TRBJ1-2, with 11 bases fitting TRBD1. CDR1 is LGHNA, CDR2 YNFKEQ, per germline. V trimming: 0 bases; J trimming: 4 bases; junction bases outside the gene matches: 4. The CDR3 spans 16 residues. As DNA, the CDR3 is TGTGCCAGCAGCCAAGATCCCGGGACAGGGGGCTATGGCTACACCTTC. Its protein product is CASSQDPGTGGYGYTF.

The V call is TRBV19, the J call TRBJ2-2; 10 bases match TRBD2. The V segment lost 4 bases and the J segment 7 bases; nucleotides outside the gene matches: 9. The CDR3 is 16 residues long. The germline V gene encodes CDR1 LNHDA and CDR2 SQIVND (reference sequence). The CDR3 bases are TGTGCCAGTAGTAGCGGAGCGGGAGGGCCGCACGGGGAGCTGTTTTTT. Protein product: CASSSGAGGPHGELFF.

This chain connects TRBV30 to TRBJ1-2, with D uncertain. V lost 0 bases to trimming and J lost 7 bases, with 6 bases between them. Germline CDR1 GTSNPN, CDR2 SVGIG (reference sequence). The CDR3 loop spans 11 amino acids. The CDR3 bases are TGTGCCTGGAGTGTATGGAGTGGCTACACCTTC. It encodes CAWSVWSGYTF.

This chain connects TRBV11-2 to TRBJ1-3; D is perhaps TRBD1 (6 bases). CDR3 length equals 14 residues. V was pared by 5 bases and J by 2 bases, with 10 bases between. Germline V lookup: CDR1 SGHAT, CDR2 FQNNGV. The CDR3 DNA reads as TGTGCCAGCAGCCGGACAGATACTGGAAACACCATATATTTT. Its protein is CASSRTDTGNTIYF. The full variable domain, with the rest looked up from reference TRBV11-2 and TRBJ1-3, is EAGVAQSPRYKIIEKRQSVAFWCNPISGHATLYWYQQILGQGPKLLIQFQNNGVVDDSQLPKDRFSAERLKGVDSTLKIQPAKLEDSAVYLCASSRTDTGNTIYFGEGSWLTVV.